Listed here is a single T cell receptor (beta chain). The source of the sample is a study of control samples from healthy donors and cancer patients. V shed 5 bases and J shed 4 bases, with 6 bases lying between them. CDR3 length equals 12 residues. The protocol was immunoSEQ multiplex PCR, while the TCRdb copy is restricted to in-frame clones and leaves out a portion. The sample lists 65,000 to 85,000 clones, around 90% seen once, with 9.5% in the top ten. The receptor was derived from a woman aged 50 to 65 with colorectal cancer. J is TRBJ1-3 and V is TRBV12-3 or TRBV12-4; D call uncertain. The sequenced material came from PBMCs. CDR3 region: CASSQNGNTIYF. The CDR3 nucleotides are TGTGCCAGCAGTCAGAACGGAAACACCATATATTTT.